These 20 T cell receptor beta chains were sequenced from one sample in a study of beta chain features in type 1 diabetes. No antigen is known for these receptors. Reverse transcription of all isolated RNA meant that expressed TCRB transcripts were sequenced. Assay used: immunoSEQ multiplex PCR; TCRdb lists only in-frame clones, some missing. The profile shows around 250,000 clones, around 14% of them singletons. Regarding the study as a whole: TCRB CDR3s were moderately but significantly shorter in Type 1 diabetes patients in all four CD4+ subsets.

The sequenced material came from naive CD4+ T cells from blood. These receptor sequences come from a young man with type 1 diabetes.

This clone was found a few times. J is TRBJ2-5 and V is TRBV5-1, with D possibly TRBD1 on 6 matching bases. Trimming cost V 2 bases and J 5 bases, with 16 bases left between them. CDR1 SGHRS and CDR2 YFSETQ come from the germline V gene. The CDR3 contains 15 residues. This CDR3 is CASSFWDTPYETQYF. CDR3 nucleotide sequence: TGCGCCAGCAGCTTCTGGGACACCCCTTACGAGACCCAGTACTTC.

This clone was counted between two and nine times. CDR3 in DNA: TGTGCCAGCAGCGTAGCTTCGACTACCGGGAATGAGCAGTTCTTC. Translation gives CASSVASTTGNEQFF. V usage is TRBV9 and J usage is TRBJ2-1; weak D call: TRBD2 (5 bases). Trimming shortened V by 0 bases and J by 7 bases, and 14 bases separated the two germline ends. Per the germline V gene, CDR1 is SGDLS and CDR2 is YYNGEE. The CDR3 length is 15 residues.

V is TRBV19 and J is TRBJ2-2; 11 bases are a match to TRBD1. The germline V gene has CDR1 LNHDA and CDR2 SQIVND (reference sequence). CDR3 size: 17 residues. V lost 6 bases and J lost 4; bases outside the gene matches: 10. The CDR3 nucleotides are TGTGCCAGTAGCCGGGGACAGGGGGTGATAGTCACCGGGGAGCTGTTTTTT. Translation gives CASSRGQGVIVTGELFF.

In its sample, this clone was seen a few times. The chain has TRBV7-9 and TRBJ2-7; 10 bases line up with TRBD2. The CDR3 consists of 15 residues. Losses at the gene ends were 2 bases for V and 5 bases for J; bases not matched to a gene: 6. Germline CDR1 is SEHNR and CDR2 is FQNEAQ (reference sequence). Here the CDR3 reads CASSLFASGSNEQYF. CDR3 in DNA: TGTGCCAGCAGCTTATTTGCTAGCGGGAGTAACGAGCAGTACTTC.

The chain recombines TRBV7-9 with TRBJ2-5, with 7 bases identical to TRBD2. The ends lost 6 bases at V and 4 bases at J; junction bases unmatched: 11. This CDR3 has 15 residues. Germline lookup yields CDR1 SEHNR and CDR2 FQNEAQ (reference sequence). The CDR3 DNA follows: TGTGCCAGCAGTACCTCCGGGACTACTCGAGAGACCCAGTACTTC. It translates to CASSTSGTTRETQYF.

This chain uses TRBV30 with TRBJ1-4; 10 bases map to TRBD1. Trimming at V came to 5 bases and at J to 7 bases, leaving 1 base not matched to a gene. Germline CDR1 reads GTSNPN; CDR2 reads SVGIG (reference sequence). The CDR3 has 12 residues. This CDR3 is CAWGTGAEKLFF. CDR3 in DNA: TGTGCCTGGGGGACAGGGGCTGAAAAACTGTTTTTT. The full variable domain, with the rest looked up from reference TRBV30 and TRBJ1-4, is SQTIHQWPATLVQPVGSPLSLECTVEGTSNPNLYWYRQAAGRGLQLLFYSVGIGQISSEVPQNLSASRPQDRQFILSSKKLLLSDSGFYLCAWGTGAEKLFFGSGTQLSVL.

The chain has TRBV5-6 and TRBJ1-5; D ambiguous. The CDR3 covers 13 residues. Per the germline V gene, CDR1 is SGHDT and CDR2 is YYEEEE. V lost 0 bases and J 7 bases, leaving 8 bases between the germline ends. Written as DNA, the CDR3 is TGTGCCAGCAGCTTGGAGCGTGCCCAGCCCCAGCATTTT. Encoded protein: CASSLERAQPQHF.

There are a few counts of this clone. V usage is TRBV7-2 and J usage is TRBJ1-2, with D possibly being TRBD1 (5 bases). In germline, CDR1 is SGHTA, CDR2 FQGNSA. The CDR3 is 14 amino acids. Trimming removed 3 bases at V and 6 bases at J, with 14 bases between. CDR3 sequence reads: CASSFSTGVNGYTF. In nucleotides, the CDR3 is TGTGCCAGCAGCTTCTCCACAGGCGTAAATGGCTACACCTTC.

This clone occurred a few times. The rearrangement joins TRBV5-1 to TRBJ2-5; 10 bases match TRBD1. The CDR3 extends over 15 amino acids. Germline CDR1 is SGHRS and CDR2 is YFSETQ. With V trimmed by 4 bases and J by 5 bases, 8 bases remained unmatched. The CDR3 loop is CASSPGTGVGETQYF. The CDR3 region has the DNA TGCGCCAGCAGCCCCGGGACAGGGGTTGGGGAGACCCAGTACTTC.

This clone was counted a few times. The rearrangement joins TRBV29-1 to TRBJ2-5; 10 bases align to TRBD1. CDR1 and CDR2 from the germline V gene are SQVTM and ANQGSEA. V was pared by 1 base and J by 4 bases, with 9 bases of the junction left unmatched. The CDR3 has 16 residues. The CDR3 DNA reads TGCAGCGTTGAAGGGGGACAGGGGAGGGTAGGAGAGACCCAGTACTTC. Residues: CSVEGGQGRVGETQYF. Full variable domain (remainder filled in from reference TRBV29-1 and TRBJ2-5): SAVISQKPSRDICQRGTSLTIQCQVDSQVTMMFWYRQQPGQSLTLIATANQGSEATYESGFVIDKFPISRPNLTFSTLTVSNMSPEDSSIYLCSVEGGQGRVGETQYFGPGTRLLVL.

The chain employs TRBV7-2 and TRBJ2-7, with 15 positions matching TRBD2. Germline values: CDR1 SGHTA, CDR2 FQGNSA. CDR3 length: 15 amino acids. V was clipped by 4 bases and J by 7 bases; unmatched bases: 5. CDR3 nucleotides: TGTGCCAGCAGCTCAGGACTAGCGGGGGGGCTTGAGCAGTACTTC. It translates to CASSSGLAGGLEQYF. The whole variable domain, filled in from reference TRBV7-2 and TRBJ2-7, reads GAGVSQSPSNKVTEKGKDVELRCDPISGHTALYWYRQSLGQGLEFLIYFQGNSAPDKSGLPSDRFSAERTGGSVSTLTIQRTQQEDSAVYLCASSSGLAGGLEQYFGPGTRLTVT.

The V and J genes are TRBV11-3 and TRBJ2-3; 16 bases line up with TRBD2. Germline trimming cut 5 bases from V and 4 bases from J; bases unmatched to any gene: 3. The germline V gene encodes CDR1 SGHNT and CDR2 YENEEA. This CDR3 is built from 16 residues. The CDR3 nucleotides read TGTGCCAGCAGCCCGGGGACTAGCGGGGGGGCAGATACGCAGTATTTT. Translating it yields CASSPGTSGGADTQYF.

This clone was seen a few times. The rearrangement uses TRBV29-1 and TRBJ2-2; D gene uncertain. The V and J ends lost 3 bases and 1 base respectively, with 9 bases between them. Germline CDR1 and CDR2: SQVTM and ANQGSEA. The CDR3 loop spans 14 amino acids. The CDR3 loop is CSVESGWNTGELFF. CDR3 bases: TGCAGCGTTGAGTCGGGTTGGAACACCGGGGAGCTGTTTTTT.

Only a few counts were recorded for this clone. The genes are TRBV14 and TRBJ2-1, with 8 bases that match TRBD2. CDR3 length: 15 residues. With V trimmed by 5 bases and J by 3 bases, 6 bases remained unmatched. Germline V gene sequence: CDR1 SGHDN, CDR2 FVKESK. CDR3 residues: CASSAGTRIYNEQFF. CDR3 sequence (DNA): TGTGCCAGCAGCGCCGGGACTAGGATCTACAATGAGCAGTTCTTC.

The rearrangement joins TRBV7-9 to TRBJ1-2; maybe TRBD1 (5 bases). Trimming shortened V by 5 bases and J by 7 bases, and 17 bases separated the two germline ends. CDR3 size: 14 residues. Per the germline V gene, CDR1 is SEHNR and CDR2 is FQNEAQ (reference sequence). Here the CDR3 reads CASSPREPGGGYTF. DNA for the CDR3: TGTGCCAGCAGCCCCCGCGAACCCGGGGGTGGCTACACCTTC. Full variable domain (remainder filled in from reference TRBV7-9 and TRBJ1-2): DTGVSQNPRHKITKRGQNVTFRCDPISEHNRLYWYRQTLGQGPEFLTYFQNEAQLEKSRLLSDRFSAERPKGSFSTLEIQRTEQGDSAMYLCASSPREPGGGYTFGSGTRLTVV.

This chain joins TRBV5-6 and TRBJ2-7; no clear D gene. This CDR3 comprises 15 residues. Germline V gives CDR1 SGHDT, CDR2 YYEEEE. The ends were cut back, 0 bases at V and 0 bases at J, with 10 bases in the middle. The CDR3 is CASSLGQVLSYEQYF. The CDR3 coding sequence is TGTGCCAGCAGCTTGGGGCAGGTGCTCTCCTACGAGCAGTACTTC.

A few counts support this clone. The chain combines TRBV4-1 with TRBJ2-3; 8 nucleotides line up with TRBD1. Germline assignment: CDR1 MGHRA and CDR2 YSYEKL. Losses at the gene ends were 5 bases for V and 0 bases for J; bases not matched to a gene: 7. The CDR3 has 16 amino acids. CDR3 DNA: TGCGCCAGCAGCGCACCGGGACAGGATAGCACAGATACGCAGTATTTT. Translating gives CASSAPGQDSTDTQYF.

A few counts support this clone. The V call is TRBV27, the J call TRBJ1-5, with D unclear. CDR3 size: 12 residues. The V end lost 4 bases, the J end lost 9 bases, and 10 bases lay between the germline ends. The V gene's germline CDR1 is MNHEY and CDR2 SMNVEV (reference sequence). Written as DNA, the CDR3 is TGTGCCAGCAGTTCTACCGGTGGGCCCCAGCATTTT. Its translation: CASSSTGGPQHF.

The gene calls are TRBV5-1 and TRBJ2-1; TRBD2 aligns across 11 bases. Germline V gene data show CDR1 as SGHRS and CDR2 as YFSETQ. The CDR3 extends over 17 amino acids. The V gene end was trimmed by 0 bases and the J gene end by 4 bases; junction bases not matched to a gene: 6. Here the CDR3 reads CASSLALLAGEYNEQFF. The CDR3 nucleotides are TGCGCCAGCAGCTTGGCACTACTAGCGGGAGAATACAATGAGCAGTTCTTC. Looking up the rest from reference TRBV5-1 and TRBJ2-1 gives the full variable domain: KAGVTQTPRYLIKTRGQQVTLSCSPISGHRSVSWYQQTPGQGLQFLFEYFSETQRNKGNFPGRFSGRQFSNSRSEMNVSTLELGDSALYLCASSLALLAGEYNEQFFGPGTRLTVL.

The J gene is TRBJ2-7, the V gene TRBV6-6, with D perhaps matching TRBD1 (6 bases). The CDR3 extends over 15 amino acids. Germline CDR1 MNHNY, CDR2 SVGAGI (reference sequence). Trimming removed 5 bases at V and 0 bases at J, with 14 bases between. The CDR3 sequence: CASSDKGGSSYEQYF. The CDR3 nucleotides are TGTGCCAGCAGTGACAAAGGGGGTAGCTCCTACGAGCAGTACTTC.